This T cell receptor (delta chain) is drawn from a study of Vδ1+ human thymocytes. Study conclusions and caveats: Thymic TRG and TRD repertoires appeared highly polyclonal. Donors shared many TRG clonotypes but few TRD clonotypes. Thymic delta-chain repertoires held approximately 20% Vdelta2 sequences and few Vdelta3, despite high sort purity.

RNA was extracted from the cells and then reverse transcribed. Pooled V-gene forward primers with one constant-region reverse primer generated the CDR3 amplicons by multiplex PCR. TCRdb repeated clone calling on the multiplex PCR reads with CATT. The sample records about 53,000 delta-chain clones, about 14% being singletons. Looked up from germline, CDR1 is TSWWSYY and CDR2 is QGS. This CDR3 contains 17 residues. V shed 0 bases, J shed 0 bases, and the junction held 7 bases outside the gene matches. A few counts support this clone. Its antigen is as yet unknown. This receptor was taken from a girl less than two years old who had congenital heart surgery. The material sequenced was Vdelta1+ gamma-delta thymocytes from the thymus. Subset of the sample: FACS-sorted CD3+ TCRalphabeta- TCRVdelta1+ TCRVdelta2- thymocytes. The chain joins TRDV1 to TRDJ1; TRDD3 matches 7 bases. The CDR3 nucleotides are TGTGCTCTTGGGGAACTCGGGGATAGAAAGTACACCGATAAACTCATCTTT. Translated: CALGELGDRKYTDKLIF.